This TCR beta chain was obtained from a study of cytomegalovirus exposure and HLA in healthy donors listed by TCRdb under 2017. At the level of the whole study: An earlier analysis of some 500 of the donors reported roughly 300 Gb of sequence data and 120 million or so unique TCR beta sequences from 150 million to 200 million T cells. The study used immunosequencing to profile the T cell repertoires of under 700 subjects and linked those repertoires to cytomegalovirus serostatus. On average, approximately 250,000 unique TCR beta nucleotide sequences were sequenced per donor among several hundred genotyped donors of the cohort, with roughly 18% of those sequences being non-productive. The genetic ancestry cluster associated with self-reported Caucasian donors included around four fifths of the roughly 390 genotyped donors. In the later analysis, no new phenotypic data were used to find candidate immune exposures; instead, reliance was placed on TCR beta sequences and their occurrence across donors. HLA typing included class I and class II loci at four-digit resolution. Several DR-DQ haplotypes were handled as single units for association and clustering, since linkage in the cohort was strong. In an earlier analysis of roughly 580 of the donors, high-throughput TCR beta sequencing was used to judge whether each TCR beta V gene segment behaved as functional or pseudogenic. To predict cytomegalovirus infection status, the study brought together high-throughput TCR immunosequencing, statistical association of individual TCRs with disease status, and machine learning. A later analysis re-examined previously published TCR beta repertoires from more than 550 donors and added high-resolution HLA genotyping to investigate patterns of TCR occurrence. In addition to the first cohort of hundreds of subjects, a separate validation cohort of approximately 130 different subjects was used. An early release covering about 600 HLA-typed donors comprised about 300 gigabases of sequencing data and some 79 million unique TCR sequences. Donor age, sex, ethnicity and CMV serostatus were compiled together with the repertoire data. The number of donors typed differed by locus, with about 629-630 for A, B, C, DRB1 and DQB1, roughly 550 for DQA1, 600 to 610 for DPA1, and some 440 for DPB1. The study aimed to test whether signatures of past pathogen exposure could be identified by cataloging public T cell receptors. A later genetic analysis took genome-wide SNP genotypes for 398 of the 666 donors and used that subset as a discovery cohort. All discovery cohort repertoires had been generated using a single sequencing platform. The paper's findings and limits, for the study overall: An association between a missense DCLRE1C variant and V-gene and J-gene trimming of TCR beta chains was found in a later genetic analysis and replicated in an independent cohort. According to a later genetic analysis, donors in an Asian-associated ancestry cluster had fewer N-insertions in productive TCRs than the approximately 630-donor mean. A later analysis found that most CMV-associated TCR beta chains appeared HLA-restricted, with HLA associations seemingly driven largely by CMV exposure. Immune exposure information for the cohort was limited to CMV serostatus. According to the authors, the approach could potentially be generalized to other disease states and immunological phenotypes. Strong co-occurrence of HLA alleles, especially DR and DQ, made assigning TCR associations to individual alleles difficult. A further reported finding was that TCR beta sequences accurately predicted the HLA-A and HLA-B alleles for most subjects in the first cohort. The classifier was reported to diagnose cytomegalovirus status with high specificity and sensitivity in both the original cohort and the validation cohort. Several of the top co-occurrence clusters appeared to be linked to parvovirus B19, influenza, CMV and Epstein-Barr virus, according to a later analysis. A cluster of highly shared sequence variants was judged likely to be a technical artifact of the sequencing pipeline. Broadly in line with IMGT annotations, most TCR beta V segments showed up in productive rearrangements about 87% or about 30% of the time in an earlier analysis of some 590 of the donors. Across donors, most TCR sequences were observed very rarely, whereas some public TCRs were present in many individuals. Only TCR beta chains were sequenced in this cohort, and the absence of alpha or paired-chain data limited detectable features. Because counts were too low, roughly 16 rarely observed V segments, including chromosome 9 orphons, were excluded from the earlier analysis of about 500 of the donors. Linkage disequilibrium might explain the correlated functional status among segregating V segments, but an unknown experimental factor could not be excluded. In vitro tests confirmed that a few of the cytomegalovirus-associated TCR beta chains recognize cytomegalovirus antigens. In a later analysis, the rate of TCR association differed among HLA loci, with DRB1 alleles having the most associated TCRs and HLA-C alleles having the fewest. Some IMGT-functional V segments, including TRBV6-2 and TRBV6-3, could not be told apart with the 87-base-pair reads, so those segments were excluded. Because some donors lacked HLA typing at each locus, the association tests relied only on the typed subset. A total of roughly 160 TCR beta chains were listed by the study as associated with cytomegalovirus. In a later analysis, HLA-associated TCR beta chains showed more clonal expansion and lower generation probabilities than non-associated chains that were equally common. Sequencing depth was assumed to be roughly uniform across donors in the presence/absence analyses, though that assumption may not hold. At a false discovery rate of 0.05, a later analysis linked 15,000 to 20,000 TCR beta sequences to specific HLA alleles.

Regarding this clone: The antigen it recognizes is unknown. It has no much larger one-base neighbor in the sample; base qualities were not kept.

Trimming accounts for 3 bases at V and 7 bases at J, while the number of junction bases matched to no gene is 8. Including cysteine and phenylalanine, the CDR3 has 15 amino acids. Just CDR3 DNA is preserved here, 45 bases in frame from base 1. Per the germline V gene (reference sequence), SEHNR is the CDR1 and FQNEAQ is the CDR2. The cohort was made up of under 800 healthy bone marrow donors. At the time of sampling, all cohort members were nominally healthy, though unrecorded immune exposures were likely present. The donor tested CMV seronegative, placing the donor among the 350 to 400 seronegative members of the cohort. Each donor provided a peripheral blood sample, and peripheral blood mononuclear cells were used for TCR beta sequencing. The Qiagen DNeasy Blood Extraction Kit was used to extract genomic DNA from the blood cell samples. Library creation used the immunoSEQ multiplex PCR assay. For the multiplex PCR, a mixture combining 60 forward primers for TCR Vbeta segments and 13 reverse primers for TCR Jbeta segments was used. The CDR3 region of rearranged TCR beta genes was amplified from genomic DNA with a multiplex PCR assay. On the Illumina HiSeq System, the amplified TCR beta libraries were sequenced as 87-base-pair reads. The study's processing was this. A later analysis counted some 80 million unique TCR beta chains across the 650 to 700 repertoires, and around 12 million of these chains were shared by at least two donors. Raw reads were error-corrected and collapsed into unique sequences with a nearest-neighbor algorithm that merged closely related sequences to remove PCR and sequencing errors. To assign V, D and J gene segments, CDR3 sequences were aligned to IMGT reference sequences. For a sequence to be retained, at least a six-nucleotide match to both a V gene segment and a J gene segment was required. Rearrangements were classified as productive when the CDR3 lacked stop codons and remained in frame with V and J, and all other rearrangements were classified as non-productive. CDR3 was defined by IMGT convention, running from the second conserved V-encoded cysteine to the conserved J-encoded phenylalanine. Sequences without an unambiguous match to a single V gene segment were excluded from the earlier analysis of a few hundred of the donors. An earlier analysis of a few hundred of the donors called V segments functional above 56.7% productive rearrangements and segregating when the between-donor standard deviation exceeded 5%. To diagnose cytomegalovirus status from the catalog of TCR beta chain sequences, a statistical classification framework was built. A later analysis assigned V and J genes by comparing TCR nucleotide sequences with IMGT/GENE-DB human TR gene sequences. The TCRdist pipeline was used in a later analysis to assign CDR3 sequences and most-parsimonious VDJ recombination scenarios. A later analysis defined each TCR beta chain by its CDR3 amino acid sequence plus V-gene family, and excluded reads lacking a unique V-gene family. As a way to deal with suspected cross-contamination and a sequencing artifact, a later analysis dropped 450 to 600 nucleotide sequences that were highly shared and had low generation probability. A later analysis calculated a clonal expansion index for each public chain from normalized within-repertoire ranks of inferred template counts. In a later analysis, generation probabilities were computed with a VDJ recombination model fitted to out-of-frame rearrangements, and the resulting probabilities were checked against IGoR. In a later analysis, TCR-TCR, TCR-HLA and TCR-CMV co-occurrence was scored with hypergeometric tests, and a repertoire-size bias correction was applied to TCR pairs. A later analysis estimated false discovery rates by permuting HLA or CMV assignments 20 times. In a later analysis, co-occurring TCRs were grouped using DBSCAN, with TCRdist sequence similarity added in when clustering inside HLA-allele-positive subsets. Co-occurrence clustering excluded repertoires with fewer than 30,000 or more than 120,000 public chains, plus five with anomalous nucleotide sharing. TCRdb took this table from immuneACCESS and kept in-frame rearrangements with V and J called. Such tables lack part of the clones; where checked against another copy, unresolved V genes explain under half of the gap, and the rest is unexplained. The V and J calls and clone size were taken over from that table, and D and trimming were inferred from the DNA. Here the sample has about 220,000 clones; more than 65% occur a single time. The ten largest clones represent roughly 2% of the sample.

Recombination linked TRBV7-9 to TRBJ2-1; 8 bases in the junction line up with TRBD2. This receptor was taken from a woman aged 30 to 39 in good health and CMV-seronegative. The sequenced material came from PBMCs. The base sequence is TGTGCCAGCAGCTTTATAGCGGGAAACGATAATGAGCAGTTCTTC. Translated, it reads CASSFIAGNDNEQFF.